The rows below give T cell receptor beta chains drawn from one sample of a study of T cell responses to AZD1222 COVID-19 vaccine. Profiling relied on immunoSEQ multiplex PCR, and the TCRdb table lists in-frame clones only, not all of them. The sample carries roughly 150,000 clones, about 92% recorded once. This material consisted of peripheral blood, taken on day 0 of AZD1222 vaccination. The receptors stem from an adult in good health. Each CDR3 is given with its conserved first and last residue. The D gene is left open where the match is weak. Some rows mark clone size as missing; the rest say once, few, many or name a class of expanded clone.

TRBJ2-1 | TRBV5-6 | NA | TRBD2 | TGTGCCAGCGGTGAACTAGCGGGAGCCCCCAATGAGCAGTTCTTC | CASGELAGAPNEQFF
TRBJ1-2 | TRBV28 | NA | NA | TGTGCCAGCAGCCGCCGGGTTGGGGGGCGAGAAGGCTACACCTTC | CASSRRVGGREGYTF
TRBJ1-2 | TRBV18 | once | NA | TGTGCCAGCTCACCACCGTGGGCAGGGGCTAACTATGGCTACACCTTC | CASSPPWAGANYGYTF
TRBJ2-7 | TRBV6-6 | NA | TRBD1 | TGTGCCAGCTCTGAGGGGGCAGTCGAGCAGTACTTC | CASSEGAVEQYF
TRBJ1-5 | TRBV19 | once | NA | TGTGCCAGTAGTATCTGGGGGACACGCAATCAGCCCCAGCATTTT | CASSIWGTRNQPQHF
TRBJ2-1 | TRBV2 | NA | NA | TGTGCCAGCCGAATAAACAATGAGCAGTTCTTC | CASRINNEQFF
TRBJ1-2 | TRBV2 | NA | TRBD1 | TGTGCCAGCAGAACTGGGACAGACTATGGCTACACCTTC | CASRTGTDYGYTF
TRBJ1-2 | TRBV28 | NA | NA | TGTGCCAGCATCAGACAACGGTCGGACTATGGCTACACCTTC | CASIRQRSDYGYTF
TRBJ1-5 | TRBV28 | NA | NA | TGTGCCAGCAGTGTCACTATCATTCAGCCCCAGCATTTT | CASSVTIIQPQHF
TRBJ2-1 | TRBV12-5 | NA | NA | TGTGCTAGTGGCGTTGGTAAGGGGCCCCCACTATACAATGAGCAGTTCTTC | CASGVGKGPPLYNEQFF
TRBJ2-6 | TRBV4-3 | NA | NA | TGCGCCAGCAGCCAAGATCGGCAGTTCTCTGGGGCCAACGTCCTGACTTTC | CASSQDRQFSGANVLTF
TRBJ1-3 | TRBV2 | NA | NA | TGTGCCAGCAGTGTATTAACATCAGGGACTGGAAACACCATATATTTT | CASSVLTSGTGNTIYF
TRBJ2-1 | TRBV27 | NA | TRBD2 | TGTGCCAGCAGTCCCCGACTAGCGGGAGGTTATGAGCAGTTCTTC | CASSPRLAGGYEQFF
TRBJ2-7 | TRBV10-3 | NA | TRBD2 | TGTGCCACGGGATCGGGGGGCTACGAGCAGTACTTC | CATGSGGYEQYF
TRBJ2-2 | TRBV21-1 | NA | NA | TGTGCCAGCAGCAAATGTTTCCAGGACACGATCGGGGAGCTGTTTTTT | CASSKCFQDTIGELFF
TRBJ1-1 | TRBV7-8 | NA | NA | TGTGCCAGCAGCCGAGGGGCCGAATCTTTCTTT | CASSRGAESFF
TRBJ2-2 | TRBV5-1 | NA | NA | TGCGCCAGCAGCTTTTCCCCCCAGGGGCCATTCGGGACCGGGGAGCTGTTTTTT | CASSFSPQGPFGTGELFF
TRBJ1-3 | TRBV7-8 | NA | NA | TGTGCCAGCAGCCAGTCCCAGGGGACCGTGGGAAACACCATATATTTT | CASSQSQGTVGNTIYF
TRBJ1-6 | TRBV2 | NA | NA | TGTGCCAGCAAGGAAGGGGCATCCTATAATTCACCCCTCCACTTT | CASKEGASYNSPLHF
TRBJ2-1 | TRBV5-1 | NA | NA | TGCGCCAGCAGCTTGGAGCGGCAGGGTGGGAATGAGCAGTTCTTC | CASSLERQGGNEQFF
TRBJ1-2 | TRBV7-9 | NA | TRBD1 | TGTGCCAGCAGCTTAGGGACAGGGGGCCCTTATGGCTACACCTTC | CASSLGTGGPYGYTF
TRBJ1-5 | TRBV3-1/TRBV3-2 | NA | TRBD1 | TGTGCCAGCAGCCCGTCCGACAGGGGAAGGCAGCCCCAGCATTTT | CASSPSDRGRQPQHF
TRBJ1-4 | TRBV2 | few | NA | TGTGCCAGCAGTGATCGGGCAACTAATGAAAAACTGTTTTTT | CASSDRATNEKLFF
TRBJ1-2 | TRBV6-4 | once | NA | TGTGCCAGCAGTTCGGACAGTCTTGGCTACACCTTC | CASSSDSLGYTF
TRBJ1-2 | TRBV6-5 | NA | NA | TGTGCCTGCTCCTCGGATGCGGGACCCTATGGCTACACCTTC | CACSSDAGPYGYTF
TRBJ2-1 | TRBV7-8 | NA | TRBD2 | TGTGCCAGCAGCGCTAGCGGGGGGGGATACAATGAGCAGTTCTTC | CASSASGGGYNEQFF
TRBJ1-1 | TRBV11-2 | NA | NA | TGTGCCAGCATCCCCTCTTTCCGGGGGGCCGGGACTGAAGCTTTCTTT | CASIPSFRGAGTEAFF
TRBJ2-7 | TRBV25-1 | NA | NA | TGTGCCAGCCAGCAGGGCGAGCAGTACTTC | CASQQGEQYF
TRBJ2-6 | TRBV6-2/TRBV6-3 | NA | NA | TGTGCCAGCAGCCCACAGAGCTCTGGGGCCAACGTCCTGACTTTC | CASSPQSSGANVLTF
TRBJ1-3 | TRBV12-3/TRBV12-4 | NA | NA | TGTGCCAGCCAATCCCCAGGAAACACCATATATTTT | CASQSPGNTIYF
TRBJ2-2 | TRBV7-9 | NA | TRBD2 | TGTGCCAGCAGCAAACGGGGGGGCACCGGGGAGCTGTTTTTT | CASSKRGGTGELFF
TRBJ1-5 | TRBV6-1 | NA | TRBD1 | TGTGCCAGCAGTGAAAGAGGACAGGGGAAAAATCAGCCCCAGCATTTT | CASSERGQGKNQPQHF
TRBJ1-6 | TRBV2 | NA | NA | TGTGCCAGCAGTGAAACAGCAAATAATTCACCCCTCCACTTT | CASSETANNSPLHF
TRBJ2-6 | TRBV30 | NA | NA | TGTGCCTGGAGTGTAGCGGGTTCTGGGGCCAACGTCCTGACTTTC | CAWSVAGSGANVLTF
TRBJ1-2 | TRBV28 | NA | TRBD1 | TGTGCCAGCAGTCCGGAGGGGGCCTGGGGCCATGGCTACACCTTC | CASSPEGAWGHGYTF
TRBJ2-7 | TRBV5-1 | NA | NA | TGCGCCAGCAGCTTGGGAGAGTCCCGAGGCTCCGAGCAGTACTTC | CASSLGESRGSEQYF
TRBJ1-4 | TRBV5-1 | few | NA | TGCGCCAGCAGCGCGGGGATTAATGAAAAACTGTTTTTT | CASSAGINEKLFF
TRBJ1-4 | TRBV11-2 | NA | TRBD1 | TGTGCCAGCAGCCCGAGGACAGGTGGGAATGAAAAACTGTTTTTT | CASSPRTGGNEKLFF
TRBJ2-4 | TRBV18 | NA | NA | TGTGCCAGCTCACCGGACAGCTTAGCCAAAAACATTCAGTACTTC | CASSPDSLAKNIQYF
TRBJ1-4 | TRBV7-9 | NA | NA | TGTGCCAGCAGCTTAGGGCAGGGCAGTGAAAAACTGTTTTTT | CASSLGQGSEKLFF